The clone carrying this T cell receptor (beta chain) turned up a few times. The sample comes from a study of blood T cells in healthy people across ages. Looked up from germline, CDR1 is SGHTA and CDR2 is FQGNSA. Trimming left V 4 bases short and J 12 bases short, with 13 bases between. The CDR3 is made up of 12 amino acids. A J-beta primer mix and a sample-barcoded 5' primer were used in a second PCR of about 7 to 12 cycles. TCRdb re-analysed the 5' RACE reads in MiXCR, keeping a single row per CDR3 protein. The data show around 650,000 distinct CDR3 sequences, around 43% seen once. The TCR comes from a man older than 75 in good health. Input material: blood. The chain carries TRBV7-2 and TRBJ2-1; D is unclear. In DNA form, the CDR3 reads TGTGCCAGCAGCTCATCCCGTGCAGGGCAGTTCTTC. This translates into CASSSSRAGQFF.